Listed below are T cell receptor beta chains from one sample, sequenced in a study of CD8+CD57+ T cells in acquired aplastic anemia. TCRdb re-called the reads with MiXCR, one entry per CDR3 protein. The table shows 200,000 or so distinct CDR3 sequences, with around 66% occurring only once. The sample taken for sequencing was sorted CD4+, CD8+, or CD8+CD57+ T cells (not recorded which) from PBMCs. All receptors come from a human donor with severe aplastic anemia or a healthy control (not recorded which). Both conserved end residues are part of each CDR3. D genes are given only for firm matches. Clone sizes are given selectively: once, few, many, or a class where the clone is expanded.

V	D	size	J	CDR3	DNA
TRBV5-1	NA	NA	TRBJ1-6	CASSQGGLGNSPLHF	TGCGCCAGCAGCCAAGGGGGGCTCGGTAATTCACCCCTCCACTTT
TRBV7-2	NA	NA	TRBJ2-5	CASSCRDTQETQYF	TGTGCCAGCAGTTGCCGGGACACACAAGAGACCCAGTACTTC
TRBV5-1	NA	NA	TRBJ2-7	CASSTEGVNEQYF	TGCGCCAGCAGCACCGAGGGAGTGAACGAGCAGTACTTC
TRBV29-1	TRBD1	many	TRBJ2-2	CSVDQPGQANTGELFF	TGCAGCGTTGACCAGCCGGGACAGGCTAACACCGGGGAGCTGTTTTTT
TRBV20-1	NA	few	TRBJ2-7	CSAGGDGPPYEQYF	TGCAGTGCAGGGGGAGACGGCCCACCTTACGAGCAGTACTTC
TRBV14	TRBD1	many	TRBJ1-2	CASSHTGDRSNYGYTF	TGTGCCAGCAGCCATACAGGGGACCGCTCTAACTATGGCTACACCTTC
TRBV15	TRBD2	few	TRBJ2-5	CATSIMDGRASYETQYF	TGTGCCACCAGCATTATGGACGGGAGGGCCTCATACGAGACCCAGTACTTC
TRBV20-1	TRBD2	few	TRBJ2-7	CSANPGLGYEQYF	TGCAGTGCAAACCCGGGACTAGGCTACGAGCAGTACTTC
TRBV18	NA	NA	TRBJ2-1	CASSPQWSGSNEQFF	TGTGCCAGCTCACCACAGTGGTCGGGGAGCAATGAGCAGTTCTTC
TRBV2	NA	NA	TRBJ2-5	CASYSRGRETQYF	TGTGCCAGCTACTCCCGGGGACGAGAGACCCAGTACTTC
TRBV5-1	TRBD2	NA	TRBJ2-7	CASSLEPSGSSSYEQYF	TGCGCCAGCAGCTTGGAGCCTAGCGGGTCGAGCTCCTACGAGCAGTACTTC
TRBV9	NA	many	TRBJ1-1	CASRGGADTEAFF	TGTGCCAGCAGAGGCGGTGCGGACACTGAAGCTTTCTTT
TRBV19	TRBD2	few	TRBJ2-3	CASSREGLQLSTQYF	TGTGCCAGTAGTCGTGAGGGACTACAGCTCAGTACGCAGTATTTT
TRBV25-1	TRBD2	NA	TRBJ2-1	CASSGGGPPGEQFF	TGTGCCAGCAGTGGGGGGGGACCCCCAGGGGAGCAGTTCTTC
TRBV3-1	TRBD2	NA	TRBJ2-5	CASKLAGGTQETQYF	TGTGCCAGCAAACTAGCGGGGGGGACTCAAGAGACCCAGTACTTC
TRBV19	TRBD1	NA	TRBJ1-6	CASSMKGDRGSPLHF	TGTGCCAGTAGTATGAAGGGGGACAGGGGTTCACCCCTCCACTTT
TRBV11-3	NA	NA	TRBJ2-4	CASSLGLGANIQYF	TGTGCCAGCAGCTTAGGCCTAGGAGCGAACATTCAGTACTTC
TRBV12-3/TRBV12-4	NA	NA	TRBJ2-4	CASSPEGSIQYF	TGCGCCAGCAGTCCGGAGGGGAGCATTCAGTACTTC
TRBV20-1	NA	few	TRBJ2-7	CSASNMTDYYEQYF	TGCAGTGCTTCCAACATGACAGACTACTACGAGCAGTACTTC
TRBV7-2	NA	NA	TRBJ2-5	CASSHGTGSDQETQYF	TGTGCCAGCAGCCACGGTACCGGGAGCGACCAAGAGACCCAGTACTTC